Listed below are T cell receptor beta chains from one sample, sequenced in a study of cytomegalovirus exposure and HLA in healthy donors. The table came from immunoSEQ multiplex PCR; TCRdb's copy has only in-frame clones and leaves some out. The top ten hold about a sixth of the sample, which has 110,000 or so clones, roughly 13% seen once. Sequencing used PBMCs. The receptors stem from a man aged 35 to 55 in good health and CMV-seropositive. CDR3s include the opening cysteine and the closing phenylalanine or tryptophan. A D gene is named only where the DNA matches it firmly. Clone size, where shown, is once, few, many, or a class for clones that have expanded.

TRBV30,13,TRBJ1-1,.,.,CAWSDRGDSEAFF,TGTGCCTGGAGTGACCGGGGAGACTCTGAAGCTTTCTTT
TRBV5-6,11,TRBJ2-1,once,.,CASSRQREQFF,TGTGCCAGCAGCCGTCAGCGGGAGCAGTTCTTC
TRBV13,15,TRBJ2-1,.,TRBD2,CASSLVAGGYNEQFF,TGTGCCAGCAGCTTGGTAGCGGGAGGCTACAATGAGCAGTTCTTC
TRBV19,17,TRBJ1-1,few,TRBD1,CASSTVPGTGLNTEAFF,TGTGCCAGCTCGACCGTACCCGGGACAGGGCTGAACACTGAAGCTTTCTTT
TRBV6-6,14,TRBJ2-1,.,.,CASLVASSYNEQFF,TGTGCCAGCCTAGTCGCGAGTTCCTACAATGAGCAGTTCTTC
TRBV6-1,13,TRBJ1-4,few,TRBD1,CASSDRGKEKLFF,TGTGCCAGCAGCGACAGGGGGAAGGAAAAACTGTTTTTT
TRBV5-1,14,TRBJ1-1,few,.,CASSLAPGVTEAFF,TGCGCCAGCAGCTTGGCCCCAGGGGTCACTGAAGCTTTCTTT
TRBV7-6,16,TRBJ1-3,few,.,CASSLAGGPSGNTIYF,TGTGCCAGCAGCTTAGCGGGGGGGCCCTCTGGAAACACCATATATTTT
TRBV19,14,TRBJ2-2,few,.,CASRGAVDTGELFF,TGTGCCAGTAGGGGGGCAGTCGACACCGGGGAGCTGTTTTTT
TRBV5-1,15,TRBJ1-2,few,.,CASSLDSRYHYGYTF,TGCGCCAGCAGCTTAGACAGCAGATACCACTATGGCTACACCTTC
TRBV5-4,14,TRBJ2-7,.,.,CASSLLGRVGEQYF,TGTGCCAGCAGCTTGCTGGGCAGGGTAGGTGAGCAGTACTTC
TRBV5-1,15,TRBJ2-2,.,TRBD1,CASKVNRGKTGELFF,TGCGCCAGCAAGGTCAACAGGGGAAAAACCGGGGAGCTGTTTTTT
TRBV5-6,13,TRBJ1-1,few,.,CASSFTRVTEAFF,TGTGCCAGCAGCTTCACTAGGGTCACTGAAGCTTTCTTT